This TCR beta chain is from a study of blood T cell repertoires in COVID-19. Study-level background: Spain, Italy and the United States supplied samples that represented acute and convalescent COVID-19. Sample material is recorded as cDNA or gDNA derived from T cells, B-cell-depleted T cells, or PBMCs.

Original processing methods: Estimates of nucleated cell counts were drawn from the amplification of reference gene primers. Generated by immunoSEQ multiplex PCR, the TCRdb table keeps only in-frame clones and is missing some. From that table come the V and J calls and clone size; the DNA was used to work out D and trimming. The sample lists roughly 140,000 clones, roughly 77% occurring once. The ends were cut back, 5 bases at V and 0 bases at J, with 7 bases in the middle. The CDR3 is 14 residues long. Per the germline V gene, CDR1 is LNHDA and CDR2 is SQIVND (reference sequence). The V and J genes are TRBV19 and TRBJ2-2, with D tentatively TRBD1 (6 bases). The sequencing input was peripheral blood. The origin of this receptor is a man in his 60s with acute or convalescent COVID-19. The CDR3 loop reads CASSRQANTGELFF. The CDR3 bases are TGTGCCAGTAGTCGACAGGCGAACACCGGGGAGCTGTTTTTT.